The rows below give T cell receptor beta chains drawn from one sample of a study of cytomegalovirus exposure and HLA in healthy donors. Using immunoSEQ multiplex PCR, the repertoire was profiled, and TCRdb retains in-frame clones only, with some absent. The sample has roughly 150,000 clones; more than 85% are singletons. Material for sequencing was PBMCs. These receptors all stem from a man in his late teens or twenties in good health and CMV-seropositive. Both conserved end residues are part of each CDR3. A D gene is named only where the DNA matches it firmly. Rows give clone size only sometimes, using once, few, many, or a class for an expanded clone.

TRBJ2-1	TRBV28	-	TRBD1	TGTGCCAGCAGTTCGGGACAGATCACCTACAATGAGCAGTTCTTC	CASSSGQITYNEQFF
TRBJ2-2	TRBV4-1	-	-	TGCGCCAGCAGCTCCGGGACATCCGGGGAGCTGTTTTTT	CASSSGTSGELFF
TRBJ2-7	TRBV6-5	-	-	TGTGCCAGCAGTCAGGGCGTCAGGTACGAGCAGTACTTC	CASSQGVRYEQYF
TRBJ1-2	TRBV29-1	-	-	TGCAGCGTTCACAGGGATATCTATGGCTACACCTTC	CSVHRDIYGYTF
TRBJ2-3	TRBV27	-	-	TGTGCCAGCAGTTGGGGCGGCGCAGATACGCAGTATTTT	CASSWGGADTQYF
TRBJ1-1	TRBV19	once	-	TGTGCCAGTAGTTACTTTGTGAACACTGAAGCTTTCTTT	CASSYFVNTEAFF
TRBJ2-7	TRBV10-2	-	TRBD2	TGCGCCAGCAATAAATATGGGACTAGCGATTCCGAGCAGTACTTC	CASNKYGTSDSEQYF
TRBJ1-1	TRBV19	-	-	TGTGCCAGTAGTATCAGGTTCAACACTGAAGCTTTCTTT	CASSIRFNTEAFF
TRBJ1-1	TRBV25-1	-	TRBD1	TGTGCCAGCAGTGACCCAGGGACAGGGGGCACTGAAGCTTTCTTT	CASSDPGTGGTEAFF
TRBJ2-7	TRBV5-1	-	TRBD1	TGCGCCAGCAGCCCGGGACAGGCCTTCTCCTACGAGCAGTACTTC	CASSPGQAFSYEQYF
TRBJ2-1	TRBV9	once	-	TGTGCCAGCAGCCTTGGACAGACCTACAATGAGCAGTTCTTC	CASSLGQTYNEQFF
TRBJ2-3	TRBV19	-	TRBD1	TGTGCCAGTAGTACACTAGGACAGGGAGGAACAGATACGCAGTATTTT	CASSTLGQGGTDTQYF
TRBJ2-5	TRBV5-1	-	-	TGCGCCAGCAGCTTTCAGGGGGAGACCCAGTACTTC	CASSFQGETQYF
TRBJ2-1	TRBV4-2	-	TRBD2	TGTGCCAGCAGCCAAGAGGGGACTAGCGGGACCTCGGGTGAGCAGTTCTTC	CASSQEGTSGTSGEQFF
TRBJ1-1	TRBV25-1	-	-	TGTGCCAGCAGTGAGTTAGGGGTCAACACTGAAGCTTTCTTT	CASSELGVNTEAFF
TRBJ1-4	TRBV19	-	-	TGTGCCAGTAGTGATCAGGGTTTACCTAATGAAAAACTGTTTTTT	CASSDQGLPNEKLFF
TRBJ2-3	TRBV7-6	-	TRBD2	TGTGCCAGCAGCTTAAGTCTAGCGGGATTCACAGATACGCAGTATTTT	CASSLSLAGFTDTQYF